This TCR beta chain was documented in a study of shared clonotypes between healthy human individuals. The wider study: Plates per donor: three CD4 naive, three CD4 memory, two CD8 naive, one CD8 memory.

The CDR3 is made up of 13 amino acids. V shed 4 bases and J 5 bases; nucleotides not matched to a gene: 2. Germline V gives CDR1 SSHAT, CDR2 FNYEAQ (reference sequence). Findings and caveats of the study: For sorted subsets, rarefaction showed incomplete sequencing despite large depth. Larger richness was generally estimated for naive than memory subsets.

Comment on this clone: Its target is unknown.

Using immunoSEQ multiplex PCR, the repertoire was profiled, and TCRdb retains in-frame clones only, with some absent. The table lists hundreds of thousands of clones, roughly 96% of them singletons. CD45RO-negative, CCR7-positively selected cells formed the naive CD8 fraction, excluding terminally differentiated effector memory CD45RA+ cells. Adults of Caucasian background living in Nashville, Tennessee made up all donors. The chain carries TRBV7-7 and TRBJ2-1; 7 bases agree with TRBD1. Sequenced: naive CD8+ T cells sorted from blood. The receptor was isolated from a woman aged 30 to 39 in good health. CDR3 sequence: CASSSDRHNEQFF. CDR3 bases: TGTGCCAGCAGCTCGGACAGGCACAATGAGCAGTTCTTC.